The entry that follows covers one T cell receptor (beta chain) sequence. The antigen is not known. The data belong to a study of type 1 regulatory T cells. As for the study in general: This in vitro CD4 product, T-allo10, is enriched for Tr1 cells and alloantigen-specific.

Overall study results and limits: Type 1 regulatory T cells had a more restricted TCR repertoire than non-type 1 regulatory T cells.

TCRdb independently ran MiXCR on the reads; one entry per CDR3 protein. There are about 62,000 distinct CDR3 sequences in the sample; roughly two thirds occur only once, and about 2% lies in the top ten. The V gene end was trimmed by 3 bases and the J gene end by 7 bases; junction bases not matched to a gene: 16. The CDR3 sequence is 18 residues long. The V gene's germline CDR1 is SGDLS and CDR2 YYNGEE. This sequence joins TRBV9 and TRBJ2-1; 10 nucleotides agree with TRBD2. Sequenced material: cultured non-Tr1 T cells, either the whole culture or a sorted T cell fraction (not recorded which). The sequence was collected from a human donor in good health. This CDR3 is CASSALGLAGDSWNEQFF. The CDR3 bases are TGTGCCAGCAGCGCCCTGGGGCTAGCGGGAGATTCTTGGAATGAGCAGTTCTTC.